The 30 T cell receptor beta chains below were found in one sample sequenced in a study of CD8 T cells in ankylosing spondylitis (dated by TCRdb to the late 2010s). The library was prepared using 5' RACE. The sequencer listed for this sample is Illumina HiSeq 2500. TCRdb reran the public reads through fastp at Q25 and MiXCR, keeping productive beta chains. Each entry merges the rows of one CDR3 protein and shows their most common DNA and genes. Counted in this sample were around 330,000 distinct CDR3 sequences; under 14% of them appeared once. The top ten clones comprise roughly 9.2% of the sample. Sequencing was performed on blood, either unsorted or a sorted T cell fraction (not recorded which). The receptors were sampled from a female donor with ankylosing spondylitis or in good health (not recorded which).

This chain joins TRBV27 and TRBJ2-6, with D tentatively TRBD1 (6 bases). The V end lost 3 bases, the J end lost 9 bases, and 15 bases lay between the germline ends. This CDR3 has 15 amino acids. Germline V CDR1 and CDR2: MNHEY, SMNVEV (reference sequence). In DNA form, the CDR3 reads TGTGCCAGCAGTTTTCAGGGGCCCCGTAACAACGTCCTGACTTTC. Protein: CASSFQGPRNNVLTF.

The CDR3: CASSRSNTGELFF. CDR3 coding DNA: TGTGCCAGCAGCCGTTCGAACACCGGGGAGCTGTTTTTT. V gene TRBV5-5 combines with J gene TRBJ2-2; D unresolved. V was shortened by 4 bases and J by 0 bases, with 4 bases between the two germline ends. This CDR3 spans 13 amino acids. Per the germline V gene, CDR1 is SGHKS and CDR2 is YYEKEE (reference sequence). Based on the CDR3 plus reference TRBV5-5 and TRBJ2-2, the full variable domain is DAGVTQSPTHLIKTRGQQVTLRCSPISGHKSVSWYQQVLGQGPQFIFQYYEKEERGRGNFPDRFSARQFPNYSSELNVNALLLGDSALYLCASSRSNTGELFFGEGSRLTVL.

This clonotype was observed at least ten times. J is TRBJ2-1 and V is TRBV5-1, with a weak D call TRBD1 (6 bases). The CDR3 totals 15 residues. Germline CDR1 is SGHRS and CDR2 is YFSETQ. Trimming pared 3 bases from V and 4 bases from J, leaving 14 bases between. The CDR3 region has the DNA TGCGCCAGCAGCTCTGACGGAACAGGGTACAATGAGCAGTTCTTC. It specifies CASSSDGTGYNEQFF.

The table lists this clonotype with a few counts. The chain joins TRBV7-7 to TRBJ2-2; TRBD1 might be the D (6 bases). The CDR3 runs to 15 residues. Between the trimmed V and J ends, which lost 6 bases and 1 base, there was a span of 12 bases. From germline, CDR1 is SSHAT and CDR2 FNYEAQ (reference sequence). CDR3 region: CASRRGTLNTGELFF. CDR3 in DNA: TGTGCCAGCAGGAGGGGGACCTTGAACACCGGGGAGCTGTTTTTT.

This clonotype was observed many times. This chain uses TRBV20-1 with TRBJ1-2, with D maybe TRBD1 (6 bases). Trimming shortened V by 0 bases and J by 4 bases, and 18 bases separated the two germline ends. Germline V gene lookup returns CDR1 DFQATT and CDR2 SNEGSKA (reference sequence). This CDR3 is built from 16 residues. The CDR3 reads CSARDPDRLGGYGYTF. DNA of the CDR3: TGCAGTGCTAGAGATCCCGACAGGCTGGGAGGCTATGGCTACACCTTC.

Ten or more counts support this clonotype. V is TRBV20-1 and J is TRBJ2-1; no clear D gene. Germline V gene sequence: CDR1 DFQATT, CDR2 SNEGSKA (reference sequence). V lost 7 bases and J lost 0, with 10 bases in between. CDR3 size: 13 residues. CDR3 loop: CSVTRHSYNEQFF. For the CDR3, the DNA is TGCAGTGTCACGCGGCACTCCTACAATGAGCAGTTCTTC.

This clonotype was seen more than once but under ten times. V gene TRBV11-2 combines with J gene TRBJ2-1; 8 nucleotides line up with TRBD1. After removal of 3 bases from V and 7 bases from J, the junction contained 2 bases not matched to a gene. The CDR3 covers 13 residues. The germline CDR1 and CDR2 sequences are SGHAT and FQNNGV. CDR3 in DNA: TGTGCCAGCAGCTTGAGACAGGGGAATGAGCAGTTCTTC. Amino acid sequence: CASSLRQGNEQFF.

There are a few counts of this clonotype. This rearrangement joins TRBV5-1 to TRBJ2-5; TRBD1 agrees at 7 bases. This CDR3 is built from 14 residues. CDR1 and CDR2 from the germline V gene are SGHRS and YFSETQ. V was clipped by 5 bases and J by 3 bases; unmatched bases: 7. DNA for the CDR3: TGCGCCAGCAGATCTATGACAGGGAAAGAGACCCAGTACTTC. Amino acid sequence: CASRSMTGKETQYF.

The CDR3 coding sequence is TGTGCCAGCAGGAAGGAATCCTACGAGCAGTACTTC. Encoded protein: CASRKESYEQYF. The V and J genes are TRBV12-3 or TRBV12-4 and TRBJ2-7; D not resolved. The CDR3 totals 12 residues. With 6 bases removed from V and 1 base from J, the gap between germline ends came to 7 bases.

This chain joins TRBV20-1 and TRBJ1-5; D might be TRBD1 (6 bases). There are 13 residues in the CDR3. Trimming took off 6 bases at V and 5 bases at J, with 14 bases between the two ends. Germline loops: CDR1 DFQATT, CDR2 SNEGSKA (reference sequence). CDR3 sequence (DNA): TGCAGTGCGGGTCCAGGGGCCGATCAGCCCCAGCATTTT. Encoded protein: CSAGPGADQPQHF.

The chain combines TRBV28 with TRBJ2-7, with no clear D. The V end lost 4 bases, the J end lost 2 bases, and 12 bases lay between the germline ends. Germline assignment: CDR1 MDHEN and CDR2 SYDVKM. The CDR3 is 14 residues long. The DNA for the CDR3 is TGTGCCAGCAGTTCAGGACCCTACACCTACGAGCAGTACTTC. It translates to CASSSGPYTYEQYF.

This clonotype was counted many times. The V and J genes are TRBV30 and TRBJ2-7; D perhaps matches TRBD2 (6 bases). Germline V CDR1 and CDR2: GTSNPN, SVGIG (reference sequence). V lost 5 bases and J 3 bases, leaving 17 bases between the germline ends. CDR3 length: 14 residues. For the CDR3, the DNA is TGTGCCTGGGATTCCCGGGGAGGTGGCTACGAGCAGTACTTC. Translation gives CAWDSRGGGYEQYF.

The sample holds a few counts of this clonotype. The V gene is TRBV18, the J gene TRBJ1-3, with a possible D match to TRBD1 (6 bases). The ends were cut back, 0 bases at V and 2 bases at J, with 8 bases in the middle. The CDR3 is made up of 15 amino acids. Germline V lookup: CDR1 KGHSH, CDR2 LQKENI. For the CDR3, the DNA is TGTGCCAGCTCACCACCCGGGACAACTGGAAACACCATATATTTT. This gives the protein CASSPPGTTGNTIYF.

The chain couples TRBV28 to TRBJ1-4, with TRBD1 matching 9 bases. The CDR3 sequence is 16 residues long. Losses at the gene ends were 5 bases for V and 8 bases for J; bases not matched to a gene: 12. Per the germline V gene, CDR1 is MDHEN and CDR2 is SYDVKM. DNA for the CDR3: TGTGCCAGCAGTCTCCCACAGACAGGGGGATGGGAAAAACTGTTTTTT. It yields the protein CASSLPQTGGWEKLFF.

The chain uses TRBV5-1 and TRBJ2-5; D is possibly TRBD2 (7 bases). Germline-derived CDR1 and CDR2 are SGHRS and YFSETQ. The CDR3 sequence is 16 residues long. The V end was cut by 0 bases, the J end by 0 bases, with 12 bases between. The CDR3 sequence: CASSLGEGGYQETQYF. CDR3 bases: TGCGCCAGCAGCTTGGGTGAGGGGGGGTACCAAGAGACCCAGTACTTC.

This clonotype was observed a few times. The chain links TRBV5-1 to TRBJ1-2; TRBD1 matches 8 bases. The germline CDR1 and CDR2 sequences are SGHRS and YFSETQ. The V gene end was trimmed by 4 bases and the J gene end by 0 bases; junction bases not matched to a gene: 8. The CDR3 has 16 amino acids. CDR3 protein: CASSPGGASPNYGYTF. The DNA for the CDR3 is TGCGCCAGCAGCCCAGGGGGCGCAAGTCCTAACTATGGCTACACCTTC.

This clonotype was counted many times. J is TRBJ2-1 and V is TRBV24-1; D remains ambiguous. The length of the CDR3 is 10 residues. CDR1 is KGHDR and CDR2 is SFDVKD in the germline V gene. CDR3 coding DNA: TGTGCGGTGGCTCCCAATGAGCAGTTCTTC. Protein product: CAVAPNEQFF.

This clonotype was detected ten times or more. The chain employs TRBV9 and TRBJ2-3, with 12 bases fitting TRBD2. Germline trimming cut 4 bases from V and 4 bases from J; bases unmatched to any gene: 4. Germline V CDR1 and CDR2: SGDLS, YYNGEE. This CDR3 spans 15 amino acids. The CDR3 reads CASSRLAGVADTQYF. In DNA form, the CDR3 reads TGTGCCAGCAGCCGACTAGCGGGAGTGGCAGATACGCAGTATTTT.

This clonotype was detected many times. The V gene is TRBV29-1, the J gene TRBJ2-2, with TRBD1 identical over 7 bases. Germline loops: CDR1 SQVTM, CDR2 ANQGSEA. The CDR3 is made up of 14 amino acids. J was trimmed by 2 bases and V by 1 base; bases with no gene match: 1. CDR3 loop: CSVEGQGNTGELFF. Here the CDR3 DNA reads TGCAGCGTTGAAGGACAGGGTAACACCGGGGAGCTGTTTTTT.

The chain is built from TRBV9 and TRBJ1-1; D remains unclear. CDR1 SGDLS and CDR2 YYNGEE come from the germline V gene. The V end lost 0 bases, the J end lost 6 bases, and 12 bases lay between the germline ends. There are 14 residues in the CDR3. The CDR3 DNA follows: TGTGCCAGCAGCGTAGACTCGGGCGGTCCTGAAGCTTTCTTT. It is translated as CASSVDSGGPEAFF.

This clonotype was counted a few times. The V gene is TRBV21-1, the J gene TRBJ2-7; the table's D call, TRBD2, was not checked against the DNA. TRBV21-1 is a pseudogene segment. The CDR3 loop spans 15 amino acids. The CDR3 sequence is CASSNPPGLYREQYF. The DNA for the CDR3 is TGTGCCAGCAGCAATCCGCCGGGACTCTATCGCGAGCAGTACTTC.

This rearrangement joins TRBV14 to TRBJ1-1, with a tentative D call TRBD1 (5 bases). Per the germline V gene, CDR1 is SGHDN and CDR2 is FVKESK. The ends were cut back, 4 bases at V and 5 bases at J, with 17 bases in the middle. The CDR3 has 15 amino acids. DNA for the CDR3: TGTGCCAGCAGCCGACAGACTTCCCTTGGGACTGAAGCTTTCTTT. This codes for CASSRQTSLGTEAFF.

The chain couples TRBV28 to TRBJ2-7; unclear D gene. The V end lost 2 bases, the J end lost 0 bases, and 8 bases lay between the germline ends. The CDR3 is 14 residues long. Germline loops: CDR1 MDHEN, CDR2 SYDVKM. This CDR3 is CASSLETVSYEQYF. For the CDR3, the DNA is TGTGCCAGCAGTTTAGAGACCGTCTCCTACGAGCAGTACTTC.

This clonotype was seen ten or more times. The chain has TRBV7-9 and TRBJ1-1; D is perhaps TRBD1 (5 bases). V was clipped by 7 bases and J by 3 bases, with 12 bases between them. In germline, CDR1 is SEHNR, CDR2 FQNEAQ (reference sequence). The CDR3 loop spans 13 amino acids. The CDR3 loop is CASTPPGDTEAFF. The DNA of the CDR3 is TGTGCCAGCACCCCTCCGGGGGACACTGAAGCTTTCTTT.

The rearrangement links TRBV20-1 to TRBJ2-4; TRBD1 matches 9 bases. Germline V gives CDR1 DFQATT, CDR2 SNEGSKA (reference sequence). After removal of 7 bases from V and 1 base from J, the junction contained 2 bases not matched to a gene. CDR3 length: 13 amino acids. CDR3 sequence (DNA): TGCAGTGTTGGGACAGGGGCCAAAAACATTCAGTACTTC. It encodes CSVGTGAKNIQYF.

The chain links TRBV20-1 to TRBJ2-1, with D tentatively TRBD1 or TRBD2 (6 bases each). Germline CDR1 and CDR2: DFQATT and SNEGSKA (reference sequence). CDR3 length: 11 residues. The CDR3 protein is CAQRGANEQFF. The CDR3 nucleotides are TGCGCCCAGAGGGGGGCCAATGAGCAGTTCTTC.

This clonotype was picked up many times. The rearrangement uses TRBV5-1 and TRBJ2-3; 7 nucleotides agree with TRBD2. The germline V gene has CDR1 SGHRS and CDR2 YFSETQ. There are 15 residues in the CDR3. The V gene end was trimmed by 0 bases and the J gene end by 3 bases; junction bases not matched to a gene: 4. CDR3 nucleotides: TGCGCCAGCAGCTTGGTCGGGAGGCCAACAGATACGCAGTATTTT. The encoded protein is CASSLVGRPTDTQYF.

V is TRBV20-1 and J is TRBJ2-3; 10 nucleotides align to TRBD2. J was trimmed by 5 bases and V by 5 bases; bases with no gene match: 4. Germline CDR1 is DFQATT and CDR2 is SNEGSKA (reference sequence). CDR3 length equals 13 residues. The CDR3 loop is CSAPPSGGDTQYF. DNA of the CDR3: TGCAGTGCTCCCCCTAGCGGGGGAGATACGCAGTATTTT.

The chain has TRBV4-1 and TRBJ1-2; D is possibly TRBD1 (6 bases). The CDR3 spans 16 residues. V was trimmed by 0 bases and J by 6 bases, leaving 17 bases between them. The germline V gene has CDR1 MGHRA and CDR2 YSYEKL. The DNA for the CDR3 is TGCGCCAGCAGCCAAGATGAAATTTCAGGGGCTAATGGCTACACCTTC. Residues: CASSQDEISGANGYTF.

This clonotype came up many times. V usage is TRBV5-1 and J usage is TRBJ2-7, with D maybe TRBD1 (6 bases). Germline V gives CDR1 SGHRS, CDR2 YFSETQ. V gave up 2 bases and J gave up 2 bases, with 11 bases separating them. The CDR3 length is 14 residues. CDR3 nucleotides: TGCGCCAGCAGCTTACGCTCAGGGGCCTACGAGCAGTACTTC. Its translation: CASSLRSGAYEQYF.